The sequence of this TCR beta chain was determined in a study of blood T cell repertoires in COVID-19. Study summary: Samples came from the United States, Italy and Spain, spanning acute and convalescent COVID-19.

In the original processing: Amplification of reference gene primers provided the estimated nucleated cell counts. Clones were sequenced by immunoSEQ multiplex PCR, and TCRdb holds only the in-frame ones, with some missing. That table furnishes V, J and clone size, whereas the DNA furnished D and trimming. The sample carries about 42,000 clones, nearly 90% recorded once. The CDR3 spans 17 residues. Trimming removed 6 bases from V and 1 base from J, with 20 bases in between. The V gene's germline CDR1 is SNHLY and CDR2 FYNNEI. V usage is TRBV2 and J usage is TRBJ2-3, with a tentative D call TRBD1 (5 bases). The sequencing sample was made of peripheral blood. This receptor was identified in a human donor in a cohort sampled during active COVID-19. The CDR3 region has the DNA TGTGCCAGCAGAGGGGCCCCGAATCAGCCGGGCACAGATACGCAGTATTTT. Translation: CASRGAPNQPGTDTQYF.